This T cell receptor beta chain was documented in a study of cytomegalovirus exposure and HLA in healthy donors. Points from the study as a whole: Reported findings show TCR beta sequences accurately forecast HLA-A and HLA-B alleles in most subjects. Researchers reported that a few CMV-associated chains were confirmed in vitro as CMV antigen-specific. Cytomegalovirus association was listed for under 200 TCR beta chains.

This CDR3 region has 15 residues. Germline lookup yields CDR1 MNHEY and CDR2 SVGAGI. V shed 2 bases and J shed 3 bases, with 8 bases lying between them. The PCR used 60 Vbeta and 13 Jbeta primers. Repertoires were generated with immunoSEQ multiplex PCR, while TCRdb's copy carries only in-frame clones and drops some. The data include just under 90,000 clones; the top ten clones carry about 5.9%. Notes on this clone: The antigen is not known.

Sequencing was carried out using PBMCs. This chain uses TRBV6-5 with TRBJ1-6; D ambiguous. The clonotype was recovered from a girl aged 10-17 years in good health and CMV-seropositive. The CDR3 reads CASSYLGVYNSPLHF. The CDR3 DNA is TGTGCCAGCAGTTACCTGGGCGTCTATAATTCACCCCTCCACTTT.